Following are 18 T cell receptor beta chains from one sample sequenced in a study of blood T cells in healthy people across ages (dated by TCRdb to between 2015 and 2017). Library generation was performed with 5' RACE. The listed sequencing device is Illumina HiSeq 2500. A second PCR of about 6 to 12 cycles was performed with a sample-barcoded 5' primer and a J-beta primer mix. Using fastp at Q25 and MiXCR, TCRdb reprocessed the public reads and kept productive beta chains. Each CDR3 protein gets just one entry, which takes the most common genes and DNA from the rows behind it. In all, the sample holds just under 750,000 distinct CDR3 sequences, and about 20% of those were seen once. Of the sample, roughly 22% falls within the top ten clones. The sample comprised blood. The receptor set was obtained from a man between 70 and 80 years old in good health.

This clonotype was observed a few times. The chain uses TRBV5-6 and TRBJ2-5, with D unclear. The last part of the DNA fits TRBJ2-1 better; the J call may be wrong. The CDR3 contains 14 residues. CDR1 and CDR2 from the germline V gene are SGHDT and YYEEEE. CDR3 bases: TGTGCCAGCAGCTCGACACTATTCTACAATGAGCAGTTCTTC. It specifies CASSSTLFYNEQFF.

V gene TRBV4-3 combines with J gene TRBJ2-5; D might be TRBD2 (5 bases). Deletions cut 3 bases from V and 4 bases from J, with 15 bases between. The CDR3 contains 15 residues. Germline assignment: CDR1 LGHNA and CDR2 YSLEER. In nucleotides, the CDR3 is TGCGCCAGCAGCCAGTCCGGGATAGGGTCAGAGACCCAGTACTTC. This gives the protein CASSQSGIGSETQYF.

The chain uses TRBV7-3 and TRBJ2-5; the D gene is possibly TRBD1 (6 bases). Germline V gene lookup returns CDR1 SGHTA and CDR2 FQGTGA. The CDR3 extends over 13 amino acids. Trimming took 5 bases from V and 3 from J, leaving 10 bases between them. CDR3 nucleotides: TGTGCCAGCAGCCTGGGACACGAAGAGACCCAGTACTTC. Its translation: CASSLGHEETQYF. The entire variable domain, with the rest obtained from reference TRBV7-3 and TRBJ2-5, is as follows: GAGVSQTPSNKVTEKGKYVELRCDPISGHTALYWYRQSLGQGPEFLIYFQGTGAADDSGLPNDRFFAVRPEGSVSTLKIQRTERGDSAVYLCASSLGHEETQYFGPGTRLLVL.

In nucleotides, the CDR3 is TGTGCCAGCAGTCAGTCCGGGGCCGGGGAGGAGACCCAGTACTTC. Amino acids: CASSQSGAGEETQYF. V and J are TRBV28 and TRBJ2-5; D might be TRBD1 or TRBD2, each matching 5 bases. The germline V and J ends were trimmed by 5 bases and 5 bases, with 18 bases remaining between them. This CDR3 region has 15 residues. Germline V gene sequence: CDR1 MDHEN, CDR2 SYDVKM.

This clonotype has ten or more counts. V is TRBV5-1 and J is TRBJ1-1; TRBD1 is a possible D gene (6 bases). The germline V gene encodes CDR1 SGHRS and CDR2 YFSETQ. The CDR3 runs to 13 residues. Trimming left V 4 bases short and J 2 bases short, with 9 bases between. Here the CDR3 DNA reads TGCGCCAGCAGCCCGGACAGTAACACTGAAGCTTTCTTT. As protein: CASSPDSNTEAFF.

This clonotype occurred a few times. J is TRBJ2-3 and V is TRBV20-1, with 15 bases matching TRBD2. CDR1 is DFQATT, CDR2 SNEGSKA, per germline (reference sequence). V lost 5 bases, J lost 5 bases, and 8 bases stayed unmatched. The CDR3 consists of 16 residues. The DNA for the CDR3 is TGCAGTGCTGGCCTGGGACTAGCGGGGGGAGTAGATACGCAGTATTTT. Its translation is CSAGLGLAGGVDTQYF.

This chain connects TRBV18 to TRBJ1-1; tentative D call: TRBD1 (5 bases). This CDR3 is built from 15 residues. Trimming cost V 6 bases and J 6 bases, with 20 bases left between them. The germline CDR1 and CDR2 sequences are KGHSH and LQKENI. In DNA, the CDR3 is TGTGCCAGCTCCCACAACGGGCCCCGAGGGGCTGAAGCTTTCTTT. Encoded protein: CASSHNGPRGAEAFF.

This clonotype was picked up a small number of times. The V call is TRBV11-2, the J call TRBJ2-1; 7 nucleotides align to TRBD2. The end of the DNA aligns better with TRBJ2-5, so the J call may be wrong. Germline V gene lookup returns CDR1 SGHAT and CDR2 FQNNGV. The length of the CDR3 is 15 residues. CDR3 in amino acids: CASSSQWGGQETQYF. Written as DNA, the CDR3 is TGTGCCAGCAGCTCCCAATGGGGGGGGCAAGAGACCCAGTACTTC.

This sequence joins TRBV10-3 and TRBJ2-7; D is possibly TRBD2 (5 bases). Trimming shortened V by 2 bases and J by 1 base, and 21 bases separated the two germline ends. CDR1 is ENHRY, CDR2 SYGVKD, per germline. CDR3 length: 18 residues. The CDR3 nucleotides read TGTGCCATCAGTGAGGGCCGACTAAGCGGCGTCAAGTCCTACGAGCAGTACGTC. Protein product: CAISEGRLSGVKSYEQYV.

This clonotype has a handful of counts. The chain joins TRBV27 to TRBJ1-2, with D possibly matching TRBD1 (5 bases). Trimming removed 7 bases from V and 4 bases from J, with 13 bases in between. Germline values: CDR1 MNHEY, CDR2 SMNVEV (reference sequence). This CDR3 region has 13 residues. CDR3 bases: TGTGCCAGCATGGGGCCAATGGGCTATGGCTACACCTTC. Protein sequence: CASMGPMGYGYTF.

A few counts support this clonotype. This sequence joins TRBV4-1 and TRBJ2-3; 8 nucleotides match TRBD1. Germline V gene lookup returns CDR1 MGHRA and CDR2 YSYEKL. J gave up 4 bases and V 2 bases, and 5 bases lay outside the gene matches. The CDR3 loop spans 15 amino acids. CDR3 in amino acids: CASSQLDRVADTQYF. CDR3 DNA: TGCGCCAGCAGCCAACTGGACAGGGTTGCAGATACGCAGTATTTT.

This chain joins TRBV3-1 and TRBJ1-1, with D unresolved. Germline V gene sequence: CDR1 LGHDT, CDR2 YNNKEL (reference sequence). V lost 5 bases, J lost 3 bases, and 16 bases lay in between. This CDR3 comprises 15 residues. The CDR3 reads CASSYGGVPYTEAFF. Written as DNA, the CDR3 is TGTGCCAGCAGCTACGGTGGGGTCCCTTACACTGAAGCTTTCTTT. Looking up the rest from reference TRBV3-1 and TRBJ1-1 gives the full variable domain: DTAVSQTPKYLVTQMGNDKSIKCEQNLGHDTMYWYKQDSKKFLKIMFSYNNKELIINETVPNRFSPKSPDKAHLNLHINSLELGDSAVYFCASSYGGVPYTEAFFGQGTRLTVV.

The rearrangement links TRBV4-2 to TRBJ2-3; 11 bases match TRBD2. J was trimmed by 3 bases and V by 4 bases; bases with no gene match: 6. The CDR3 has 16 amino acids. The V gene's germline CDR1 is LGHNA and CDR2 YNFKEQ. The CDR3 sequence is CASSRPLAGATDTQYF. The CDR3 DNA reads TGTGCCAGCAGCCGCCCACTAGCGGGGGCAACAGATACGCAGTATTTT.

The chain is built from TRBV20-1 and TRBJ2-7; TRBD2 aligns across 14 bases. The DNA end lines up better with TRBJ2-1; the J call may be wrong. This CDR3 has 19 residues. Germline lookup yields CDR1 DFQATT and CDR2 SNEGSKA (reference sequence). CDR3 residues: CSARDWGTSGSRAYNEQFF. The CDR3, as DNA: TGCAGTGCTAGAGATTGGGGGACTAGCGGGAGTCGCGCCTACAATGAGCAGTTCTTC.

The V call is TRBV3-1, the J call TRBJ1-4; possibly TRBD1 for D (6 bases). The CDR3 sequence is 15 residues long. Germline CDR1 LGHDT, CDR2 YNNKEL (reference sequence). Trimming stripped 4 bases from V and 6 bases from J, with 15 bases between. The CDR3, as DNA: TGTGCCAGCAGCCTTACGGACAGCTATTATGAAAAACTGTTTTTT. This sequence encodes CASSLTDSYYEKLFF.

V is TRBV14 and J is TRBJ2-7; 7 nucleotides align to TRBD1. V lost 0 bases, J lost 4 bases, and 6 bases stayed unmatched. This CDR3 has 15 amino acids. Germline-derived CDR1 and CDR2 are SGHDN and FVKESK. In nucleotides, the CDR3 is TGTGCCAGCAGCCAAGAGACAGGGATTGGGTACGAGCAGTACTTC. Translating it yields CASSQETGIGYEQYF.

This clonotype was seen only a few times. This chain uses TRBV6-1 with TRBJ1-5, with a weak D call TRBD1 (6 bases). Germline V lookup: CDR1 MNHNS, CDR2 SASEGT. Trimming left V 7 bases short and J 7 bases short, with 14 bases between. The CDR3 contains 13 residues. This CDR3 reads CASTGQWKQPQHF. CDR3 DNA: TGTGCCAGCACAGGACAGTGGAAACAGCCCCAGCATTTT.

The chain recombines TRBV25-1 with TRBJ1-2; 7 bases agree with TRBD1. Germline CDR1 reads MGHDK; CDR2 reads SYGVNS. The CDR3 has 16 amino acids. The V segment lost 4 bases and the J segment 0 bases; nucleotides outside the gene matches: 8. In DNA, the CDR3 is TGTGCCAGCAGTGGAGTATACAGGGGACCTAACTATGGCTACACCTTC. Amino acids: CASSGVYRGPNYGYTF.